Shown below are 21 T cell receptor beta chains from a single sample sequenced in a study of Graves' ophthalmopathy and Graves' hyperthyroidism. Scientists amplified the TCR beta CDR3 regions from RNA transcripts. HTBI primers were employed in first-round RT-PCR, then a second-round multiplex PCR followed. MiXCR was run by TCRdb on the multiplex PCR reads, yielding one entry per CDR3 protein. The sample holds fewer than 600,000 distinct CDR3 sequences, around 15% seen once. Source material: blood. The receptors stem from a woman in her twenties or thirties with Graves' ophthalmopathy.

This clonotype has a count of ten or more. The rearrangement uses TRBV6-5 and TRBJ1-2; 7 bases are a match to TRBD1. Germline loops: CDR1 MNHEY, CDR2 SVGAGI. This CDR3 spans 13 amino acids. V lost 6 bases, J lost 8 bases, and 9 bases stayed unmatched. CDR3 sequence: CASSQTGAGGYTF. CDR3 sequence (DNA): TGTGCCAGCAGCCAAACAGGGGCTGGGGGCTACACCTTC.

This clonotype was recorded at least ten times. This chain links TRBV27 with TRBJ1-1; 9 nucleotides agree with TRBD1. There are 15 residues in the CDR3. J gave up 3 bases and V 5 bases, and 7 bases lay outside the gene matches. CDR1 is MNHEY and CDR2 is SMNVEV in the germline V gene (reference sequence). The CDR3 reads CASSITGGYDTEAFF. In DNA, the CDR3 is TGTGCCAGCAGTATTACAGGGGGCTATGACACTGAAGCTTTCTTT.

V usage is TRBV4-1 and J usage is TRBJ1-2; D possibly corresponds to TRBD1 (5 bases). Germline V gene data show CDR1 as MGHRA and CDR2 as YSYEKL. The V end was cut by 1 base, the J end by 4 bases, with 16 bases between. The CDR3 contains 16 residues. Here the CDR3 DNA reads TGCGCCAGCAGCCAAGGGGGGGGGAATCCCTCCTATGGCTACACCTTC. Translating it yields CASSQGGGNPSYGYTF.

This clonotype was found many times. The chain uses TRBV6-1 and TRBJ2-5; D is tentatively TRBD1 or TRBD2 (5 bases each). Trimming removed 5 bases from V and 4 bases from J, with 17 bases in between. Germline V lookup: CDR1 MNHNS, CDR2 SASEGT. The CDR3 has 15 amino acids. CDR3 in DNA: TGTGCCAGCAGTCCCGGACTGGGGGTGGTAGAGACCCAGTACTTC. Protein: CASSPGLGVVETQYF.

The chain combines TRBV12-3 or TRBV12-4 with TRBJ1-2, with 7 nucleotides matching TRBD1. The CDR3 is 15 residues long. Trimming cost V 6 bases and J 6 bases; bases outside gene matches: 13. The CDR3 nucleotides read TGTGCCAGCAGCCTTCCCCGACAGGGAGGCGATGGCTACACCTTC. Translation: CASSLPRQGGDGYTF.

V usage is TRBV6-1 and J usage is TRBJ1-6; no definite D call. The CDR3 has 14 amino acids. Germline V gene sequence: CDR1 MNHNS, CDR2 SASEGT. Trimming cost V 6 bases and J 5 bases, with 11 bases left between them. This chain's CDR3 is CASRKRGDNSPLHF. As DNA, the CDR3 is TGTGCCAGCAGGAAACGCGGGGATAATTCACCCCTCCACTTT.

In its sample, this clonotype was seen many times. The J gene is TRBJ1-2, the V gene TRBV20-1; D not certain. Deletions cut 4 bases from V and 4 bases from J, with 10 bases between. The CDR3 is 12 amino acids. CDR1 and CDR2 (germline): DFQATT, SNEGSKA (reference sequence). The DNA of the CDR3 is TGCAGTGCTATCGAGGAAGGCTATGGCTACACCTTC. This encodes CSAIEEGYGYTF.

This clonotype was counted many times. The rearrangement joins TRBV28 to TRBJ2-7; 10 nucleotides agree with TRBD1. The germline gives CDR1 MDHEN, CDR2 SYDVKM. The V gene end was trimmed by 6 bases and the J gene end by 4 bases; junction bases not matched to a gene: 12. This CDR3 is built from 16 residues. The CDR3 loop is CASRSSPGQGTYEQYF. CDR3 sequence (DNA): TGTGCCAGCAGATCCAGTCCGGGACAGGGGACATACGAGCAGTACTTC.

This clonotype was seen at least ten times. The chain recombines TRBV11-2 with TRBJ2-7, with TRBD2 matching over 13 bases. The germline V gene has CDR1 SGHAT and CDR2 FQNNGV. This CDR3 is 16 amino acids long. V trimming: 5 bases; J trimming: 4 bases; junction bases outside the gene matches: 8. The CDR3 loop is CASSPTSGGALYEQYF. CDR3 bases: TGTGCCAGCAGCCCAACTAGCGGGGGGGCCTTATACGAGCAGTACTTC.

This clonotype came up many times. The chain carries TRBV7-2 and TRBJ2-5; D is unresolved. The CDR3 runs 12 residues. Germline-derived CDR1 and CDR2 are SGHTA and FQGNSA. V shed 2 bases and J shed 5 bases, with 6 bases lying between them. In DNA form, the CDR3 reads TGTGCCAGCAGCTTACAGGACGAGACCCAGTACTTC. Encoded protein: CASSLQDETQYF.

This clonotype was counted ten times or more. CDR3 residues: CASSMAVNSYEQYF. The CDR3 bases are TGTGCCAGTAGTATGGCAGTGAACTCCTACGAGCAGTACTTC. The chain recombines TRBV19 with TRBJ2-7, with D unclear. V was clipped by 3 bases and J by 0 bases, with 9 bases between them. Per germline, CDR1 LNHDA and CDR2 SQIVND (reference sequence). CDR3 size: 14 residues.

This clonotype was picked up many times. The chain couples TRBV7-2 to TRBJ1-1; no clear D gene. CDR1 and CDR2 (germline): SGHTA, FQGNSA. The CDR3 is 15 residues long. Trimming removed 0 bases from V and 4 bases from J, with 12 bases in between. The CDR3 DNA reads TGTGCCAGCAGCTTAGCAGGAGCTATGAGCACTGAAGCTTTCTTT. This gives the protein CASSLAGAMSTEAFF. Looking up the rest from reference TRBV7-2 and TRBJ1-1 gives the full variable domain: GAGVSQSPSNKVTEKGKDVELRCDPISGHTALYWYRQSLGQGLEFLIYFQGNSAPDKSGLPSDRFSAERTGGSVSTLTIQRTQQEDSAVYLCASSLAGAMSTEAFFGQGTRLTVV.

The rearrangement uses TRBV28 and TRBJ2-2, with 7 bases aligning to TRBD1. Germline V CDR1 and CDR2: MDHEN, SYDVKM. V dropped 7 bases and J dropped 4; count of bases not matched to a gene: 3. The length of the CDR3 is 13 residues. Here the CDR3 DNA reads TGTGCCAGCAATTCAGGGGGCACCGGGGAGCTGTTTTTT. It codes for CASNSGGTGELFF.

This clonotype showed up many times. The chain links TRBV12-3 or TRBV12-4 to TRBJ1-1; 8 bases are shared with TRBD1. The CDR3 is 13 amino acids. J lost 4 bases, V lost 6 bases, and 4 bases had no gene match. The CDR3 DNA reads TGTGCCAGCAGCAATACAGGGGGCACTGAAGCTTTCTTT. This gives the protein CASSNTGGTEAFF.

The DNA for the CDR3 is TGTGCCAGCAGTTACTCGATAAGGGAGCGGGGCTACACCTTC. This codes for CASSYSIRERGYTF. This chain joins TRBV6-5 and TRBJ1-2; D is unresolved. CDR3 size: 14 residues. The germline V gene has CDR1 MNHEY and CDR2 SVGAGI. V lost 0 bases, J lost 8 bases, and 13 bases lay in between.

This clonotype was seen repeatedly, ten times or more. The genes are TRBV12-3 or TRBV12-4 and TRBJ2-5; possible D gene TRBD1, 6 bases. The V and J ends lost 4 bases and 3 bases respectively, with 12 bases between them. The CDR3 is 14 amino acids. CDR3 in DNA: TGTGCCAGCAGTTCGGGACACCGAAAAGAGACCCAGTACTTC. It yields the protein CASSSGHRKETQYF.

This clonotype was seen ten or more times. V and J are TRBV6-1 and TRBJ1-1; 7 nucleotides match TRBD1. Germline V gene lookup returns CDR1 MNHNS and CDR2 SASEGT. The CDR3 has 15 residues. Trimming removed 6 bases from V and 4 bases from J; junction bases left unmatched: 11. The CDR3 sequence is CASSDERQGITEAFF. CDR3 bases: TGTGCCAGCAGCGACGAACGACAGGGTATCACTGAAGCTTTCTTT.

The CDR3 spells CATSRDQGRQGYEQYF. As DNA, the CDR3 is TGTGCCACCAGCAGAGACCAGGGACGCCAGGGATACGAGCAGTACTTC. The V call is TRBV15, the J call TRBJ2-7; D is possibly TRBD1 or TRBD2 (5 bases each). CDR3 length: 16 residues. V lost 0 bases, J lost 4 bases, and 16 bases lay in between. Germline CDR1 and CDR2: LNHNV and YYDKDF (reference sequence).

This clonotype was picked up many times. The chain links TRBV30 to TRBJ2-4; 8 bases match TRBD1. Germline V gene sequence: CDR1 GTSNPN, CDR2 SVGIG (reference sequence). The CDR3 loop spans 14 amino acids. With V trimmed by 2 bases and J by 8 bases, 8 bases remained unmatched. This CDR3 reads CAWSFTGQGDIQYF. CDR3 nucleotides: TGTGCCTGGAGTTTCACCGGACAGGGAGACATTCAGTACTTC.

This clonotype occurred many times. The rearrangement uses TRBV5-4 and TRBJ2-1; TRBD1 matches at 8 bases. The CDR3 sequence is 15 residues long. Germline values: CDR1 SGHNT, CDR2 YYREEE (reference sequence). V trimming: 1 base; J trimming: 4 bases; junction bases outside the gene matches: 4. The CDR3 sequence: CASSLIRDRYNEQFF. CDR3 sequence (DNA): TGTGCCAGCAGCTTGATCCGGGACAGGTACAATGAGCAGTTCTTC.

This clonotype came up many times. The chain is built from TRBV27 and TRBJ1-1; 7 nucleotides align to TRBD1. Trimming cost V 6 bases and J 7 bases; bases outside gene matches: 20. Germline V CDR1 and CDR2: MNHEY, SMNVEV (reference sequence). The CDR3 consists of 17 residues. Here the CDR3 reads CASRQHPGQIIGSEAFF. For the CDR3, the DNA is TGTGCCAGCAGACAACATCCGGGACAGATAATCGGGAGTGAAGCTTTCTTT.